This is a list of T cell receptor beta chains from one sample in a study of OX40 agonist ivuxolimab in advanced cancers. Sequenced by immunoSEQ multiplex PCR; TCRdb stores in-frame clones only, minus some. Among nearly 60,000 clones listed, approximately 75% were seen once. The material was CD4+ or CD8+ T cells sorted from blood, obtained in a trial of the OX40 agonist ivuxolimab. These TCRs come from an adult with an advanced solid tumor such as melanoma, head and neck, liver or kidney cancer. Each CDR3 is given with its conserved first and last residue. Each record gives: J gene, V gene, clone size, D gene, CDR3 length, CDR3 protein, CDR3 DNA. The D gene is left open where the match is weak. Rows may omit the clone size; those that give it use once, few, many or a size class.

TRBJ1-2 TRBV7-2 . . 14 CASSLEGLNYGYTF TGTGCCAGCAGCTTAGAAGGGCTTAACTATGGCTACACCTTC
TRBJ2-5 TRBV11-2 few TRBD1 14 CASSSGTGQETQYF TGTGCCAGCAGCTCCGGGACAGGGCAAGAGACCCAGTACTTC
TRBJ2-7 TRBV7-8 . TRBD2 16 CASSLSGAGGPYEQYF TGTGCCAGCAGCTTAAGCGGAGCGGGGGGCCCCTACGAGCAGTACTTC
TRBJ2-5 TRBV9 . TRBD1 15 CASSVGTGLWGTQYF TGTGCCAGCAGCGTAGGGACAGGGCTTTGGGGGACCCAGTACTTC
TRBJ2-5 TRBV6-5 . TRBD1 16 CASSYYGTGGGETQYF TGTGCCAGCAGTTACTATGGGACAGGGGGAGGAGAGACCCAGTACTTC
TRBJ2-4 TRBV19 once . 20 CASSIGSRPSFLLAKNIQYF TGTGCCAGTAGTATCGGGTCCAGGCCATCTTTCCTTCTAGCCAAAAACATTCAGTACTTC
TRBJ2-5 TRBV11-3 . . 15 CASSFLASGYETQYF TGTGCCAGCAGCTTCCTGGCCAGCGGGTATGAGACCCAGTACTTC
TRBJ2-7 TRBV29-1 . . 13 CSVLQEMSYEQYF TGCAGCGTTCTACAGGAGATGTCTTACGAGCAGTACTTC
TRBJ2-7 TRBV13 once . 13 CASSNRPSYEQYF TGTGCCAGCAGCAATCGACCGTCCTACGAGCAGTACTTC
TRBJ1-5 TRBV6-1 . . 14 CASSEFRGSQPQHF TGTGCCAGCAGTGAATTCAGGGGTTCTCAGCCCCAGCATTTT
TRBJ2-5 TRBV7-8 . . 14 CASSPVGGGETQYF TGTGCCAGCAGCCCTGTAGGTGGAGGAGAGACCCAGTACTTC
TRBJ2-7 TRBV4-1 . TRBD1 16 CASSQDPGQGFNEQYF TGCGCCAGCAGCCAAGATCCGGGACAGGGTTTCAACGAGCAGTACTTC
TRBJ2-5 TRBV19 few TRBD1 14 CASSIDPGTGNQYF TGTGCCAGTAGTATAGATCCCGGGACAGGAAACCAGTACTTC
TRBJ2-7 TRBV7-9 . TRBD2 15 CASSPGLASSYEQYF TGTGCCAGCAGCCCGGGACTAGCGAGCTCCTACGAGCAGTACTTC
TRBJ2-5 TRBV10-3 . . 15 CAISPGTDDGETQYF TGTGCCATCAGCCCCGGGACGGACGATGGGGAGACCCAGTACTTC
TRBJ1-4 TRBV21-1 once . 20 CASSGEYGNKGSATNEKLFF TGTGCCAGCAGCGGGGAGTACGGCAATAAGGGGTCCGCAACTAATGAAAAACTGTTTTTT